These 18 T cell receptor beta chains came from one sample sequenced in a study of T cell clonality in common variable immunodeficiency. Study-wide findings and caveats: Common variable immunodeficiency TCR beta sequences reportedly had fewer deletions and N-nucleotide insertions.

The repertoire was sequenced with immunoSEQ multiplex PCR; TCRdb's copy has only in-frame clones and lacks some. The sample includes about 34,000 clones, none of them occurring once. Their cognate antigens are unknown. The sample taken for sequencing was peripheral blood mononuclear cells. These receptors were taken from a human donor with common variable immunodeficiency.

This clone was detected many times. The missing CDR3 end, 3 residues past where the read stops, is filled in from the germline J gene. The chain has TRBV7-2 and TRBJ2-1; D is ambiguous. The V end lost 3 bases, the J end lost 9 bases, and 12 bases lay between the germline ends. There are 13 residues in the CDR3. Per germline, CDR1 SGHTA and CDR2 FQGNSA. The CDR3 bases that were read are TGTGCCAGCAGCTTCCCCGCGTCGGGTGAG. Translation gives CASSFPASGE. The whole CDR3 sequence reads CASSFPASGEQFF.

This clone was detected ten times or more. Read sequence stops 3 residues before the CDR3 end, and the germline J gene provides the missing end. The gene calls are TRBV12-5 and TRBJ2-5; TRBD2 matches 11 bases. Germline V gene data show CDR1 as LGHNT and CDR2 as FRNRAP. CDR3 size: 14 residues. V lost 4 bases, J lost 5 bases, and 3 bases stayed unmatched. The part of the CDR3 DNA that was read is TGTGCTAGTGGTTATAGCGGGAGGGAGGAGACC. This gives the protein CASGYSGREET. In full, the CDR3 is CASGYSGREETQYF.

On this clone: One end of the junction fails to match germline, which may point to a read error. The sequenced fragment ends 3 residues before the CDR3 boundary, so the rest is inferred from the germline J gene. The rearrangement joins TRBV7-9 to TRBJ2-7; 8 bases fit TRBD2. The CDR3 is 15 amino acids. CDR1 and CDR2 (germline): SEHNR, FQNEAQ (reference sequence). The sequenced CDR3 bases are TGTTCCAGCATCCCCAGACTAGCGACAGCCTACGAG. Its translation is CSSIPRLATAYE. The CDR3 in full is CSSIPRLATAYEQYF.

This clone was picked up many times. The read halts 3 residues ahead of the CDR3 end, with the missing end drawn from the germline J gene. The chain links TRBV5-1 to TRBJ2-7, with D possibly TRBD1 on 5 matching bases. Germline lookup yields CDR1 SGHRS and CDR2 YFSETQ. Trimming took 0 bases from V and 0 from J, leaving 7 bases between them. There are 14 residues in the CDR3. The CDR3 DNA, read in part, is TGCGCCAGCAGCTTGGGGGGCGACTCCTACGAG. Translating it yields CASSLGGDSYE. The whole CDR3 region reads CASSLGGDSYEQYF.

The sample holds many counts of this clone. The observed sequence ends 3 residues before the CDR3 terminus, with the missing tail filled in from the germline J gene. The V gene is TRBV5-5, the J gene TRBJ2-2, with a weak D call TRBD1 (6 bases). The length of the CDR3 is 15 residues. V lost 1 base to trimming and J lost 4 bases, with 11 bases between them. CDR1 SGHKS and CDR2 YYEKEE come from the germline V gene (reference sequence). The DNA read from the CDR3 is TGTGCCAGCAGCTTGTGGGCACAGGGCACCGGGGAG. It translates to CASSLWAQGTGE. The complete CDR3 sequence is CASSLWAQGTGELFF.

To note about this clone: The CDR3 end is not reached by the read, which stops 3 residues before it; the germline J gene fills it in. The chain links TRBV7-2 to TRBJ2-3, with 9 bases that match TRBD2. Germline V gene lookup returns CDR1 SGHTA and CDR2 FQGNSA. Trimming at V came to 2 bases and at J to 6 bases, leaving 6 bases not matched to a gene. The length of the CDR3 is 15 residues. CDR3 loop: CASSLPASGMDTQYF. The CDR3 bases that were read are TGTGCCAGCAGCTTACCGGCTAGCGGGATGGATACG.

This clone was counted at least ten times. The read finishes 3 residues shy of the CDR3 end, and the germline J gene is used to complete it. The gene calls are TRBV29-1 and TRBJ2-2; 7 bases are a match to TRBD1. Germline loops: CDR1 SQVTM, CDR2 ANQGSEA. The CDR3 runs to 13 residues. The V and J ends lost 6 bases and 2 bases, in that order; junction bases with no gene match: 3. CDR3 DNA (partial): TGCAGCGTCGGGACAGCCAACACCGGGGAG. Residues: CSVGTANTGE. The whole CDR3 region reads CSVGTANTGELFF.

Regarding this clone: The missing CDR3 end, 3 residues past where the read stops, is filled in from the germline J gene. V gene TRBV11-2 combines with J gene TRBJ1-1, with 9 positions matching TRBD1. Germline CDR1 SGHAT, CDR2 FQNNGV. V lost 5 bases and J lost 1; bases outside the gene matches: 5. The CDR3 is 15 amino acids. The CDR3 loop is CASSHPGQGNTEAFF. Incomplete CDR3 DNA: TGTGCCAGCAGCCATCCGGGACAGGGGAACACTGAA.

The table lists this clone with a few counts. The DNA ends 3 residues before the CDR3 does, and the rest of the CDR3 is filled in from the germline J gene. V and J are TRBV2 and TRBJ2-1, with 9 bases aligning to TRBD2. The CDR3 totals 15 residues. With 4 bases clipped from V and 9 bases from J, the junction kept 10 bases outside the gene matches. Germline CDR1 is SNHLY and CDR2 is FYNNEI. The CDR3 DNA, read in part, is TGTGCCAGCAGTGTTAATAGCGGGAGTCTGGGTGAG. Protein sequence: CASSVNSGSLGE. The whole CDR3 sequence is CASSVNSGSLGEQFF.

Worth noting for this clone: The sequence runs out 3 residues before the end of the CDR3; the remainder is reconstructed from the germline J gene. J is TRBJ2-1 and V is TRBV19; 11 bases align to TRBD2. CDR1 is LNHDA and CDR2 is SQIVND in the germline V gene (reference sequence). There are 15 residues in the CDR3. Losses at the gene ends were 7 bases for V and 2 bases for J; bases not matched to a gene: 4. The sequenced CDR3 bases are TGTGCCAGTAAAACTAGCGGGAGCGCCTACAATGAG. Its translation is CASKTSGSAYNE. The full CDR3 protein is CASKTSGSAYNEQFF.

This clone was seen a few times. The sequence runs out 3 residues before the end of the CDR3; the remainder is reconstructed from the germline J gene. The chain joins TRBV6-2 or TRBV6-3 to TRBJ2-2, with a possible D match to TRBD1 (5 bases). Germline V lookup: CDR1 MNHEY, CDR2 SVGEGT. The CDR3 covers 15 residues. V was clipped by 8 bases and J by 8 bases, with 21 bases between them. The covered CDR3 bases are TGTGCCAGCTCTATATCCAGGGCTAATTGGGGGGAG. This sequence encodes CASSISRANWGE. The full CDR3 sequence reads CASSISRANWGELFF.

Many counts were recorded for this clone. The read gets to within 3 residues of the CDR3 end, and the germline J gene fills in the rest. This chain joins TRBV3-1 (or the pseudogene TRBV3-2) and TRBJ2-7; a weak D match, TRBD1 (6 bases). V was trimmed by 4 bases and J by 2 bases, leaving 12 bases between them. CDR1 and CDR2 (germline): LGHDT, YNNKEL (reference sequence). CDR3 length: 14 amino acids. The CDR3 is CASSLGTYPYEQYF. The part of the CDR3 DNA that was read is TGTGCCAGCAGCCTCGGGACATACCCCTACGAG.

The table lists this clone with many counts. The read ends 3 residues before the CDR3 terminus; that terminus is restored from the germline J gene. The chain joins TRBV5-1 to TRBJ1-1; D may be TRBD1 (5 bases). With 4 bases removed from V and 4 bases from J, the gap between germline ends came to 17 bases. There are 15 residues in the CDR3. Germline-derived CDR1 and CDR2 are SGHRS and YFSETQ. The DNA read from the CDR3 is TGCGCCAGCAGCCCGCCCGACAGTTTCCCCACTGAA. This sequence encodes CASSPPDSFPTE. The entire CDR3 sequence reads CASSPPDSFPTEAFF.

The sample holds many counts of this clone. The read stops 3 residues short of the end of the CDR3; the missing end is completed from the germline J gene. The V and J genes are TRBV5-1 and TRBJ2-2; possibly TRBD1 for D (6 bases). Looked up from germline, CDR1 is SGHRS and CDR2 is YFSETQ. CDR3 length: 16 residues. V lost 1 base to trimming and J lost 0 bases, with 10 bases between them. The part of the CDR3 DNA that was read is TGCGCCAGCAGCTTGCAGGGGCAGGCGAACACCGGGGAG. The encoded protein is CASSLQGQANTGE. The CDR3 as a whole reads CASSLQGQANTGELFF.

This clone was seen repeatedly, ten times or more. The read finishes 3 residues shy of the CDR3 end, and the germline J gene is used to complete it. Other DNA variants within this sample encode the same CDR3. The chain employs TRBV20-1 and TRBJ2-3; 7 bases fit TRBD2. There are 11 residues in the CDR3. The germline CDR1 and CDR2 sequences are DFQATT and SNEGSKA (reference sequence). V trimming: 6 bases; J trimming: 6 bases; junction bases outside the gene matches: 3. CDR3 residues: CSAGRGDTQYF. The sequenced CDR3 bases are TGCAGTGCGGGGAGGGGCGATACG.

Note on this clone: The CDR3 goes on 3 residues after the read ends, and that part is filled in from the germline J gene. This sequence joins TRBV23-1 and TRBJ1-2; 7 bases align to TRBD1. TRBV23-1 is sorted into the ORF group, with uncertain function. V lost 4 bases, J lost 0 bases, and 11 bases stayed unmatched. The CDR3 spans 17 residues. This chain's CDR3 is CASSLRGGDVSNYGYTF. CDR3 DNA, as far as it was read: TGCGCCAGCAGTCTTCGAGGGGGCGACGTATCTAACTATGGC.

This clone was recorded many times. The read ends 3 residues before the CDR3 terminus; that terminus is restored from the germline J gene. The chain joins TRBV28 to TRBJ2-7, with D perhaps matching TRBD2 (6 bases). The CDR3 contains 14 residues. Germline-derived CDR1 and CDR2 are MDHEN and SYDVKM. Trimming pared 2 bases from V and 0 bases from J, leaving 8 bases between. CDR3 region: CASSLRDFSYEQYF. CDR3 bases read: TGTGCCAGCAGTTTAAGGGACTTCTCCTACGAG.

As to this clone: The read stops 3 residues short of the end of the CDR3; the missing end is completed from the germline J gene. The chain joins TRBV11-2 to TRBJ2-7; weak D call: TRBD1 (7 bases). Trimming took off 3 bases at V and 3 bases at J, with 15 bases between the two ends. This CDR3 comprises 15 residues. Germline V CDR1 and CDR2: SGHAT, FQNNGV. The CDR3 reads CASSFGQGGRYEQYF. The sequenced part of the CDR3 DNA is TGTGCCAGCAGCTTTGGCCAGGGGGGTCGCTACGAG. Complete variable domain (other parts from reference TRBV11-2 and TRBJ2-7): EAGVAQSPRYKIIEKRQSVAFWCNPISGHATLYWYQQILGQGPKLLIQFQNNGVVDDSQLPKDRFSAERLKGVDSTLKIQPAKLEDSAVYLCASSFGQGGRYEQYFGPGTRLTVT.